This T cell receptor beta chain appears in the sequencing data of a study of PD-1 blockade in classical Hodgkin lymphoma (dated by TCRdb to the early 2020s). As for the study more broadly: Nivolumab dosing was 3 mg/kg intravenously every 2 weeks, continuing until either disease progression or unacceptable toxicity. The study used TCR beta sequencing and CyTOF to define a peripheral blood immune signature of response to PD-1 blockade in classical Hodgkin lymphoma. Overall study results and their limits: Patients starting nivolumab less than 1 year after ASCT had lower diversity and were excluded from later analyses to avoid confounding by immune reconstitution. By C4D1, a significant rise was seen in CD4+ TCR diversity but not in CD8+ TCR diversity (p=0.0027 vs p=0.16), and the rise was most apparent among complete responders (p=0.02). Newly diagnosed patients were reported to have lower baseline TCR diversity than healthy donors, and relapsed/refractory patients were reported to have lower baseline TCR diversity still. Trial patients achieving complete response had baseline diversity similar to newly diagnosed patients, whereas partial responders and progressors had significantly lower diversity. The study was restricted to a single clinical trial cohort, and the causes of repertoire differences, possibly disease activity or prior therapy, were left undefined.

In the paper's terms, the time point label means: cycle 4 day 1 (C4D1), after 6 weeks of nivolumab. Every trial patient had relapsed following autologous stem cell transplantation, and prior brentuximab vedotin exposure was what differed among cohorts A, B and C. The trial cohort comprised approximately 55 patients with relapsed/refractory classical Hodgkin lymphoma whose best overall responses were complete response, partial response or progressive disease. In the multi-cohort phase II CheckMate 205 trial, trial patients received single-agent nivolumab. An independent review committee assessed best overall response using the 2007 International Working Group response criteria. Trial PBMCs were collected immediately before nivolumab initiation (C1D1) and during therapy at cycle 2 day 1 and cycle 4 day 1. Peripheral blood was collected in 8 mL Vacutainer Cell Preparation Tubes, from which PBMCs were isolated by centrifugation and then cryopreserved.

V loses 1 base, J loses 2 bases, and the germline ends lie 6 bases apart. The CDR3 has 14 amino acids, counting the end cysteine and phenylalanine. Of all the DNA, just the CDR3 is kept, 42 bases in frame from base 1. The germline V gene specifies SGHTA as CDR1 and FQGNSA as CDR2. The Qiagen DNeasy kit was used to extract genomic DNA from unsorted PBMCs and from the negatively selected CD4+ and CD8+ fractions. TCR beta CDR3 regions were amplified by immunoSEQ multiplex PCR using primers annealing to V and J segments. A synthetic immune receptor repertoire was used to minimize amplification bias, and any remaining bias was removed computationally after sequencing. The paper's processing steps were these. Custom Python scripts were used to quantify repertoire diversity as the Shannon entropy index. Unsorted, CD4+ and CD8+ repertoires were analyzed separately, except for combined analyses in which CD4+ and CD8+ sequences were merged in silico. A clone was considered expanded if an increase in frequency of at least 2-fold after treatment relative to C1D1 was found, and a pseudocount of 0.5 was applied to clones undetected at baseline. Clones with 0 or 1 copy at C1D1 were defined as singleton clones, while clones with 2 or more copies were defined as non-singleton clones. Clones expanded in unsorted samples were assigned a CD4+, CD8+ or unknown annotation through matching of protein sequences in sorted samples from the same patient. Wilcoxon tests were applied to paired samples to test diversity changes from C1D1 to C4D1. The source is immuneACCESS, and TCRdb retained only in-frame sequences with V and J called. Part of the clones is not carried over; for the studies checked, unresolved V genes explain less than half of this, and the remainder is unexplained. V, J and clone size are taken as reported in that table, and D and trimming were inferred from the DNA itself. For this sample the table gives nearly 20,000 clones, of which about three quarters were detected only once. The leading ten clones occupy almost 40% of the sample.

On this clone itself: What this receptor recognizes is not known. No base quality values were provided; no much bigger clone lies one nucleotide off.

This TCR was sampled from a human donor with classical Hodgkin lymphoma. The chain was built from TRBV7-2 and TRBJ1-3; the D segment could be TRBD1, given 5 matching bases. The sequenced sample was peripheral blood mononuclear cells (PBMCs), obtained before the fourth cycle of nivolumab. The nucleotide sequence is TGTGCCAGCAGCTTAGTCAGGGCTGGAAACACCATATATTTT. This is translated as CASSLVRAGNTIYF.